The sequence of this TCR beta chain was determined in a study of blood T cell repertoires in COVID-19. Turning to the study itself: The samples span acute and convalescent COVID-19 from the United States, Italy and Spain.

CDR1 is SGHTA and CDR2 is FQGNSA in the germline V gene. Trimming stripped 2 bases from V and 7 bases from J, with 21 bases between. The CDR3 is 17 amino acids. Authors' data handling: Estimation of nucleated cell counts was performed using reference gene primer amplification. TCRdb's table, derived via immunoSEQ multiplex PCR, lists solely in-frame clones and lacks some. V, J and clone size are those of that table, while D and trimming were read from the DNA. The sample yields 110,000 to 150,000 clones, under 90% seen once. The study recruited people aged about 18 to 89 years across around 23 US areas.

The clonotype was recovered from a woman under 30 who had been exposed to COVID-19. This chain connects TRBV7-2 to TRBJ2-1, with a possible D match to TRBD2 (6 bases). Sequenced: PBMCs or T cells enriched from blood (not recorded which). The CDR3 bases are TGTGCCAGCAGCTTAAGGTACTCCCGGGAGCCTGGGAATGAGCAGTTCTTC. As protein: CASSLRYSREPGNEQFF.